The present TCR beta chain was sequenced within a study of T cell changes during pregnancy in multiple sclerosis. Trimming took 0 bases from V and 4 from J, leaving 8 bases between them. The length of the CDR3 is 14 residues. Germline CDR1 is SGHRS and CDR2 is YFSETQ. Sequenced by immunoSEQ multiplex PCR; TCRdb stores in-frame clones only, minus some. The sample holds 110,000 or so clones, 80% to 95% seen once. Of note for this clone: Additional DNA sequences in this sample encode the identical CDR3.

This TCR was sampled from a female donor with multiple sclerosis, enrolled in a pregnancy study. Sequenced here: peripheral blood, sampled before pregnancy. J is TRBJ2-1 and V is TRBV5-1; a possible D gene is TRBD2 (6 bases). The CDR3 region has the DNA TGCGCCAGCAGCTTGGCGGGGGTTTACAATGAGCAGTTCTTC. It is translated as CASSLAGVYNEQFF.